A single sample gave rise to the 4 T cell receptor beta chains below, sequenced in a study of response to subunit inactivated influenza vaccine. TCRdb independently ran MiXCR on the RT-PCR reads; one entry per CDR3 protein. Of 500,000 to 550,000 distinct CDR3 sequences listed, around 8% are singletons. The material was PBMCs from blood, obtained around 25 months after vaccination. The receptors derive from a man between 50 and 70 years old who received an inactivated influenza vaccine.

The chain has TRBV11-2 and TRBJ2-7; the D is unclear. The CDR3 runs 14 residues. Germline CDR1 reads SGHAT; CDR2 reads FQNNGV. Trimming removed 5 bases from V and 3 bases from J, with 14 bases in between. CDR3 protein: CASSLRRWGYEQYF. The CDR3 nucleotides read TGTGCCAGCAGCCTCCGTCGGTGGGGCTACGAGCAGTACTTC.

This clonotype occurred a few times. This chain links TRBV20-1 with TRBJ2-7, with TRBD2 matching 7 bases. J gave up 1 base and V 0 bases, and 6 bases lay outside the gene matches. Germline lookup yields CDR1 DFQATT and CDR2 SNEGSKA (reference sequence). CDR3 length equals 15 residues. The CDR3 DNA reads TGCAGTGCTAGAGAGCCACTAGCGACGTCCTACGAGCAGTACTTC. Amino acids: CSAREPLATSYEQYF.

Ten or more counts support this clonotype. The chain employs TRBV5-1 and TRBJ2-2; weak D call: TRBD1 (6 bases). CDR3 length equals 15 residues. Per the germline V gene, CDR1 is SGHRS and CDR2 is YFSETQ. V dropped 5 bases and J dropped 0 bases, with 11 bases sitting between them. For the CDR3, the DNA is TGCGCCAGCAGGCGACAGGTCTCGAACACCGGGGAGCTGTTTTTT. It yields the protein CASRRQVSNTGELFF.

This chain connects TRBV28 to TRBJ2-7, with D unresolved. Per germline, CDR1 MDHEN and CDR2 SYDVKM. Trimming took 9 bases from V and 7 from J, leaving 13 bases between them. The CDR3 is 11 amino acids. This CDR3 reads CASFAGWEQYF. CDR3 DNA sequence: TGTGCCAGTTTTGCCGGTTGGGAGCAGTACTTC.